This paragraph covers one T cell receptor (beta chain) sequence. Libraries were prepared by immunoSEQ multiplex PCR; TCRdb keeps only in-frame clonotypes and omits some of them. Among about 240,000 clones, just under 85% were seen once, and the ten largest hold over 7.5%. This record comes from a study of blood T cell repertoires in COVID-19. The germline V and J ends were trimmed by 4 bases and 1 base, with 13 bases remaining between them. The length of the CDR3 is 15 residues. Germline V gene sequence: CDR1 LNHDA, CDR2 SQIVND (reference sequence). The chain employs TRBV19 and TRBJ1-2; D possibly corresponds to TRBD1 (6 bases). Sample: peripheral blood. The receptor was derived from a woman older than 75 with acute or convalescent COVID-19. CDR3 amino acids: CASSRGQPDNYGYTF. Written as DNA, the CDR3 is TGTGCCAGTAGTAGAGGACAGCCTGATAACTATGGCTACACCTTC.